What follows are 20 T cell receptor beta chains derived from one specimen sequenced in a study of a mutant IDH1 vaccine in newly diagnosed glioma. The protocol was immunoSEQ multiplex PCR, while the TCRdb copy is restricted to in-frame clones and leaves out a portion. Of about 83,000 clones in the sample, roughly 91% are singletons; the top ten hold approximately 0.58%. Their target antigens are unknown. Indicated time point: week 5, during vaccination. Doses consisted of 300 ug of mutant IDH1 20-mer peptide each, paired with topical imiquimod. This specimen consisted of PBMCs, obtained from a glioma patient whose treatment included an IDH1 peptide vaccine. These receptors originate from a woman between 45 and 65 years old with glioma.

As DNA, the CDR3 is TGCGCCAGCAGCTCCTGGCGAGGTGGCTACACCTTC. It is translated as CASSSWRGGYTF. The V call is TRBV5-1, the J call TRBJ1-2; D call uncertain. The ends were cut back, 3 bases at V and 7 bases at J, with 10 bases in the middle. Germline V lookup: CDR1 SGHRS, CDR2 YFSETQ. The CDR3 has 12 residues. Drawing the rest from reference TRBV5-1 and TRBJ1-2, the complete variable domain is KAGVTQTPRYLIKTRGQQVTLSCSPISGHRSVSWYQQTPGQGLQFLFEYFSETQRNKGNFPGRFSGRQFSNSRSEMNVSTLELGDSALYLCASSSWRGGYTFGSGTRLTVV.

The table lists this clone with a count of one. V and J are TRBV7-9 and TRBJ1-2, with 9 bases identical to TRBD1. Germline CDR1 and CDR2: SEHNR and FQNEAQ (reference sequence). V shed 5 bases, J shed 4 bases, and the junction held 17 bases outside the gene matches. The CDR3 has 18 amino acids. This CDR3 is CASSPHRSGTGLGYGYTF. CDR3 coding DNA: TGTGCCAGCAGCCCCCACCGGTCCGGGACAGGGTTGGGCTATGGCTACACCTTC.

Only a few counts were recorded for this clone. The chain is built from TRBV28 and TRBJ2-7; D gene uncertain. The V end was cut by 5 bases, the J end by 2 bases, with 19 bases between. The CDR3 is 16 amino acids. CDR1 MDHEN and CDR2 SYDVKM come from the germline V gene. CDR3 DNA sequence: TGTGCCAGCAGTAGCCTGCGCGGAAAACGAGCCTACGAGCAGTACTTC. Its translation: CASSSLRGKRAYEQYF.

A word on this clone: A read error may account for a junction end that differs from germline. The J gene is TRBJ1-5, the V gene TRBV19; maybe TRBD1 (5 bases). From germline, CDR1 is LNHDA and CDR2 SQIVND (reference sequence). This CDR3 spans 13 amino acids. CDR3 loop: CATGGASTQPQHF. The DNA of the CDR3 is TGTGCCACTGGAGGGGCCAGCACTCAGCCCCAGCATTTT.

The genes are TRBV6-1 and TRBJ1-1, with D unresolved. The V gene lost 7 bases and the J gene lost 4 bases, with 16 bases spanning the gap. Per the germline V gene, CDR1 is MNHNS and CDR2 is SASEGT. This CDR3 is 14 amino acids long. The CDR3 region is CASTSGWESTEAFF. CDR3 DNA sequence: TGTGCCAGCACCTCCGGGTGGGAGAGCACTGAAGCTTTCTTT.

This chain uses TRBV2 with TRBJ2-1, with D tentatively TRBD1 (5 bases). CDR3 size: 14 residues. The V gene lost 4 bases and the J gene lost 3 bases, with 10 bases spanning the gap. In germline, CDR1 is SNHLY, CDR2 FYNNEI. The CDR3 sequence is CASSGGVVYNEQFF. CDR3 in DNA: TGTGCCAGCAGTGGGGGCGTCGTCTACAATGAGCAGTTCTTC.

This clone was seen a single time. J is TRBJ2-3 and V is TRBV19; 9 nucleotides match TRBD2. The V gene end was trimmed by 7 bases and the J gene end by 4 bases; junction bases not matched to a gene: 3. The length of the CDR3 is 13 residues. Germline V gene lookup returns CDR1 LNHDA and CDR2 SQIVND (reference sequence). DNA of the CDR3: TGTGCCAGTACCCTAGCGGGATCAGATACGCAGTATTTT. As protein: CASTLAGSDTQYF.

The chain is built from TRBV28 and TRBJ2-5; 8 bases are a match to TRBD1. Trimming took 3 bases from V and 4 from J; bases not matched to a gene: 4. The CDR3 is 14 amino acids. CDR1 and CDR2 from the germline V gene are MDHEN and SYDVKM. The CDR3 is CASSFSGTGETQYF. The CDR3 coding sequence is TGTGCCAGCAGTTTCTCCGGGACAGGAGAGACCCAGTACTTC.

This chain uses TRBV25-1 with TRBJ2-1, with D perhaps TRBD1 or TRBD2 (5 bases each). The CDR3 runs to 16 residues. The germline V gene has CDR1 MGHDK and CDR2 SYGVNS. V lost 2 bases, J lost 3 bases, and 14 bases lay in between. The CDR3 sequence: CASSEHGDGFYNEQFF. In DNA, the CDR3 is TGTGCCAGCAGTGAACATGGGGACGGCTTCTACAATGAGCAGTTCTTC.

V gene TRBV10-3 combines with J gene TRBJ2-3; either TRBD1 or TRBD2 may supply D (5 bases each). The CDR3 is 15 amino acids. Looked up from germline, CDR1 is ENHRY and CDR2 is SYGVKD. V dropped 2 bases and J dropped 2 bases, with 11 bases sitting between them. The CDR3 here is CAISEGDLNTDTQYF. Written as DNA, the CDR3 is TGTGCCATCAGTGAGGGGGACCTAAACACAGATACGCAGTATTTT.

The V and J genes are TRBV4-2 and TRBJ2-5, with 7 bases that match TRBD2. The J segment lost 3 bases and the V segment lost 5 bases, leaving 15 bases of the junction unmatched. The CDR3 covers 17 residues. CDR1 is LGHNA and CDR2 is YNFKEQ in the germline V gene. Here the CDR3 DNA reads TGTGCCAGCAGCGCATCTCAATCGGGGGGAGCGGAAGAGACCCAGTACTTC. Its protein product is CASSASQSGGAEETQYF.

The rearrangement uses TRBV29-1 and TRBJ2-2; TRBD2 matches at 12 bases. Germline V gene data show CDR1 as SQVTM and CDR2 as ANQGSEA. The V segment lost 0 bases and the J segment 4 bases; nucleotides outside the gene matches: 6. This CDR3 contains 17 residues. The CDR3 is CSVEDPLAGGPTGELFF. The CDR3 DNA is TGCAGCGTTGAAGATCCACTAGCGGGAGGACCCACCGGGGAGCTGTTTTTT.

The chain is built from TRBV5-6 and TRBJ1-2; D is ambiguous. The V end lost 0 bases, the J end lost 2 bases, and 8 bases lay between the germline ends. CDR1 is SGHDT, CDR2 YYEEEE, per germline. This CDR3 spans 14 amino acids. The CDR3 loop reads CASSLGSGNYGYTF. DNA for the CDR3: TGTGCCAGCAGCTTGGGATCGGGCAACTATGGCTACACCTTC.

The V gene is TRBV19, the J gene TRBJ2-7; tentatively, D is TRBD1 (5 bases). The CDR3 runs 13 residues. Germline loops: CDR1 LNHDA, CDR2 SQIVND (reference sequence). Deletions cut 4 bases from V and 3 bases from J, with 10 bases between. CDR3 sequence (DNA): TGTGCCAGTAGTAGAGACCAGGGCTACGAGCAGTACTTC. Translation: CASSRDQGYEQYF.

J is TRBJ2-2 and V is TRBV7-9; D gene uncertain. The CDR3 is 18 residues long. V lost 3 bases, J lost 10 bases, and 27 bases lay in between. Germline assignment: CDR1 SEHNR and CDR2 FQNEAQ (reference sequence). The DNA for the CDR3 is TGTGCCAGCAGCTTTGATGGGCGGCAGATTCTAATTTGGGAGGAGCTGTTTTTT. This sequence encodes CASSFDGRQILIWEELFF.

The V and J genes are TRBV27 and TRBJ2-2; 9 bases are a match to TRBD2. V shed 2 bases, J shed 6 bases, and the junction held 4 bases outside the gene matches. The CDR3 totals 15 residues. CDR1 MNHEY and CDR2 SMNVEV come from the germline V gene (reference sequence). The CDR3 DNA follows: TGTGCCAGCAGTTTACAGACTAGCGGCGCCGGGGAGCTGTTTTTT. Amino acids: CASSLQTSGAGELFF.

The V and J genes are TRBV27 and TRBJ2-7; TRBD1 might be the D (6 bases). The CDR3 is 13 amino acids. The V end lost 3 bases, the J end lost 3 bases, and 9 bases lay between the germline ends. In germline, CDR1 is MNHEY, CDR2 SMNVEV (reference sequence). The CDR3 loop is CASSFGQRYEQYF. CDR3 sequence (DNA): TGTGCCAGCAGTTTCGGACAGCGCTACGAGCAGTACTTC.

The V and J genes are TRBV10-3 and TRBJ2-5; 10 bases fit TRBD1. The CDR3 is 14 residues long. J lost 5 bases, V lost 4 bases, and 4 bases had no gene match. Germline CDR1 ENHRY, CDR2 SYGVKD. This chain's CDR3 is CAISGQGAGETQYF. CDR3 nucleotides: TGTGCCATCAGTGGACAGGGGGCGGGGGAGACCCAGTACTTC.

The CDR3 nucleotides are TGTGCCAGCTCACCGGGACTCCACACCGGGGAGCTGTTTTTT. This gives the protein CASSPGLHTGELFF. The gene calls are TRBV18 and TRBJ2-2; D might be TRBD2 (6 bases). Germline CDR1 KGHSH, CDR2 LQKENI. Trimming shortened V by 3 bases and J by 3 bases, and 8 bases separated the two germline ends. The CDR3 consists of 14 residues. The variable domain in full, completed from reference TRBV18 and TRBJ2-2, reads NAGVMQNPRHLVRRRGQEARLRCSPMKGHSHVYWYRQLPEEGLKFMVYLQKENIIDESGMPKERFSAEFPKEGPSILRIQQVVRGDSAAYFCASSPGLHTGELFFGEGSRLTVL.

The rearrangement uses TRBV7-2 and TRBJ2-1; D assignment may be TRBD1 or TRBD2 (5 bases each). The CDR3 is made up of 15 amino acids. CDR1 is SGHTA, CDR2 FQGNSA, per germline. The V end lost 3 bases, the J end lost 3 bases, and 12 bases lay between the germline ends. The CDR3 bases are TGTGCCAGCAGCTTGTGGGCAGGGAGCTACAATGAGCAGTTCTTC. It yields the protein CASSLWAGSYNEQFF.